The next 10 T cell receptor beta chains were all read from a single sample in a study of shared clonotypes between healthy human individuals. The data were produced by immunoSEQ multiplex PCR, yet TCRdb's version contains in-frame clones alone and is incomplete. Among millions of clones listed, 80% to 95% were seen once. Sequencing used naive CD4+ T cells from PBMCs. The subset here: CD45RA+ positively selected. The source of these receptors is a man younger than 30 in good health. Some clones in this sample may be carry-over from other donors' samples.

This clone appeared once. The V call is TRBV5-1, the J call TRBJ2-5; D is unresolved. The CDR3 contains 14 residues. V was shortened by 4 bases and J by 5 bases, with 15 bases between the two germline ends. The germline CDR1 and CDR2 sequences are SGHRS and YFSETQ. CDR3 in DNA: TGCGCCAGCAGCATCCCCTCGTCACCGGAGACCCAGTACTTC. Protein product: CASSIPSSPETQYF.

This chain connects TRBV6-5 to TRBJ2-7, with D perhaps TRBD1 (5 bases). Germline V CDR1 and CDR2: MNHEY, SVGAGI. CDR3 size: 14 residues. V lost 2 bases and J 6 bases, leaving 14 bases between the germline ends. The chain's CDR3 is CASSYVAGNREQYF. In nucleotides, the CDR3 is TGTGCCAGCAGTTACGTGGCAGGGAATCGCGAGCAGTACTTC.

The V call is TRBV11-3, the J call TRBJ1-1; unclear D gene. V was cut by 0 bases and J by 11 bases, with 13 bases left in between. This CDR3 contains 13 residues. Germline lookup yields CDR1 SGHNT and CDR2 YENEEA. The CDR3, as DNA: TGTGCCAGCAGCTTAGATATTATTTATCCGGCTTTCTTT. Translation gives CASSLDIIYPAFF.

Here the CDR3 reads CASSFRQGMGEKLFF. In DNA form, the CDR3 reads TGTGCCAGCAGCTTTCGACAGGGGATGGGTGAAAAACTGTTTTTT. The gene calls are TRBV7-9 and TRBJ1-4; 8 bases match TRBD1. V shed 3 bases and J 7 bases; nucleotides not matched to a gene: 7. Per the germline V gene, CDR1 is SEHNR and CDR2 is FQNEAQ (reference sequence). There are 15 residues in the CDR3. Full variable domain (missing parts from reference TRBV7-9 and TRBJ1-4): DTGVSQNPRHKITKRGQNVTFRCDPISEHNRLYWYRQTLGQGPEFLTYFQNEAQLEKSRLLSDRFSAERPKGSFSTLEIQRTEQGDSAMYLCASSFRQGMGEKLFFGSGTQLSVL.

The chain employs TRBV27 and TRBJ1-1, with D maybe TRBD1 (6 bases). Trimming took off 6 bases at V and 7 bases at J, with 12 bases between the two ends. This CDR3 is built from 12 residues. CDR1 MNHEY and CDR2 SMNVEV come from the germline V gene (reference sequence). The CDR3 region has the DNA TGTGCCAGCAGCAGAGCAGGGGTTGAAGCTTTCTTT. This sequence encodes CASSRAGVEAFF.

About this clone: The same CDR3 also results from other DNA sequences found in this sample. The CDR3 spells CASSLNRGNEQFF. Here the CDR3 DNA reads TGTGCCAGCAGCTTAAACAGGGGTAATGAGCAGTTCTTC. The chain couples TRBV7-2 to TRBJ2-1; 7 nucleotides line up with TRBD1. V trimming: 2 bases; J trimming: 7 bases; junction bases outside the gene matches: 2. The CDR3 consists of 13 residues. Germline assignment: CDR1 SGHTA and CDR2 FQGNSA.

The CDR3 bases are TGTGCCAGCAGCTCCCAGCTAGCGGGAGGGTACAATGAGCAGTTCTTC. Translating gives CASSSQLAGGYNEQFF. The V gene is TRBV11-2, the J gene TRBJ2-1, with 12 bases identical to TRBD2. The junction had 5 bases not matched to a gene; V was cut back by 4 bases and J by 4 bases. The CDR3 is 16 residues long. Germline V gene data show CDR1 as SGHAT and CDR2 as FQNNGV. Supplemented by reference TRBV11-2 and TRBJ2-1, the full variable domain reads EAGVAQSPRYKIIEKRQSVAFWCNPISGHATLYWYQQILGQGPKLLIQFQNNGVVDDSQLPKDRFSAERLKGVDSTLKIQPAKLEDSAVYLCASSSQLAGGYNEQFFGPGTRLTVL.

The chain has TRBV5-1 and TRBJ2-4; TRBD1 is a possible D gene (6 bases). Germline values: CDR1 SGHRS, CDR2 YFSETQ. This CDR3 comprises 12 residues. V lost 4 bases, J lost 8 bases, and 10 bases lay in between. The CDR3 sequence: CASSEQGDIQYF. As DNA, the CDR3 is TGCGCCAGCAGCGAACAGGGTGACATTCAGTACTTC.

The V gene is TRBV7-9, the J gene TRBJ2-3; D not resolved. The CDR3 covers 13 residues. Germline CDR1 and CDR2: SEHNR and FQNEAQ (reference sequence). Between the trimmed V and J ends, which lost 3 bases and 3 bases, there was a span of 7 bases. The CDR3 reads CASSFVGTDTQYF. In DNA form, the CDR3 reads TGTGCCAGCAGCTTCGTGGGGACAGATACGCAGTATTTT. Looking up the rest from reference TRBV7-9 and TRBJ2-3 gives the full variable domain: DTGVSQNPRHKITKRGQNVTFRCDPISEHNRLYWYRQTLGQGPEFLTYFQNEAQLEKSRLLSDRFSAERPKGSFSTLEIQRTEQGDSAMYLCASSFVGTDTQYFGPGTRLTVL.

J is TRBJ2-3 and V is TRBV4-1; D uncertain. V lost 3 bases and J 0 bases, leaving 10 bases between the germline ends. Germline V CDR1 and CDR2: MGHRA, YSYEKL. The CDR3 spans 15 residues. The CDR3 reads CASSHFGSSTDTQYF. Written as DNA, the CDR3 is TGCGCCAGCAGCCACTTCGGGTCTAGCACAGATACGCAGTATTTT.